These 26 T cell receptor beta chains share one sample of origin, sequenced in a study of OX40 agonist ivuxolimab in advanced cancers. Only in-frame clones appear in the TCRdb table, and some are missing; sequencing was by immunoSEQ multiplex PCR. The data hold approximately 82,000 clones, with around 92% observed a single time. The sequenced sample was CD4+ or CD8+ T cells sorted from blood, obtained in a trial of the OX40 agonist ivuxolimab. These receptors were collected from an adult with an advanced solid tumor such as melanoma, head and neck, liver or kidney cancer.

This clone appeared a single time. The chain has TRBV2 and TRBJ1-2; D is perhaps TRBD1 (5 bases). This CDR3 has 13 amino acids. Germline V gene sequence: CDR1 SNHLY, CDR2 FYNNEI. V lost 6 bases, J lost 6 bases, and 14 bases lay in between. The CDR3 bases are TGTGCCAGCAGATGGGACGGAGGGGATGGCTACACCTTC. Protein product: CASRWDGGDGYTF.

The chain is built from TRBV15 and TRBJ2-7; TRBD1 might be the D (6 bases). The V end was cut by 5 bases, the J end by 1 base, with 9 bases between. The germline gives CDR1 LNHNV, CDR2 YYDKDF (reference sequence). The CDR3 consists of 13 residues. The CDR3 region has the DNA TGTGCCACCAGCCGACAGGTATCCTACGAGCAGTACTTC. This gives the protein CATSRQVSYEQYF.

The J gene is TRBJ1-2, the V gene TRBV6-1; 10 positions agree with TRBD1. With V trimmed by 6 bases and J by 4 bases, 2 bases remained unmatched. The CDR3 totals 13 residues. Germline V gives CDR1 MNHNS, CDR2 SASEGT. This CDR3 is CASRDRGGYGYTF. The DNA for the CDR3 is TGTGCCAGCAGGGACAGGGGGGGCTATGGCTACACCTTC.

The chain couples TRBV18 to TRBJ1-1; possible D gene TRBD1, 6 bases. The germline V and J ends were trimmed by 3 bases and 8 bases, with 10 bases remaining between them. The length of the CDR3 is 12 residues. Germline V lookup: CDR1 KGHSH, CDR2 LQKENI. CDR3 DNA: TGTGCCAGCTCACCGGAGGGGGGAGAAGCTTTCTTT. The encoded protein is CASSPEGGEAFF.

CDR3 DNA sequence: TGTGCCAGCACAAGGGGTAGCTACGAGCAGTACTTC. Translated: CASTRGSYEQYF. The J gene is TRBJ2-7, the V gene TRBV6-1; a possible D gene is TRBD1 (5 bases). The V end lost 7 bases, the J end lost 3 bases, and 10 bases lay between the germline ends. CDR1 is MNHNS, CDR2 SASEGT, per germline. The CDR3 contains 12 residues.

The count of this clone is one. This rearrangement joins TRBV7-9 to TRBJ2-1; 12 nucleotides line up with TRBD2. The germline V gene encodes CDR1 SEHNR and CDR2 FQNEAQ (reference sequence). The trim removed 4 bases at V and 7 bases at J, leaving 11 bases unmatched. The CDR3 is 17 amino acids. CDR3 protein: CASSSRRTSGMENEQFF. The DNA for the CDR3 is TGTGCCAGCAGCTCCCGACGGACTAGCGGGATGGAGAATGAGCAGTTCTTC.

The chain has TRBV28 and TRBJ2-7; 9 positions match TRBD2. This CDR3 region has 16 residues. Germline V gives CDR1 MDHEN, CDR2 SYDVKM. Trimming took 6 bases from V and 3 from J; bases not matched to a gene: 12. CDR3 bases: TGTGCCAGCAGGCGGGGAGGTGGTAGCGGGAGCTACGAGCAGTACTTC. Translating gives CASRRGGGSGSYEQYF.

The V gene is TRBV5-8, the J gene TRBJ2-7; the D gene could be TRBD1 or TRBD2 (5 bases each). V lost 2 bases to trimming and J lost 6 bases, with 18 bases between them. The CDR3 length is 15 residues. Germline V gives CDR1 SGHTS, CDR2 YDEGEE. CDR3 residues: CASSFHNRGRLEQYF. As DNA, the CDR3 is TGTGCCAGCAGCTTCCACAACCGGGGCCGTCTCGAGCAGTACTTC.

This rearrangement joins TRBV5-4 to TRBJ2-5, with 8 bases identical to TRBD1. The DNA matches TRBJ2-7 better at its end, which makes the J call doubtful. The CDR3 length is 15 residues. CDR1 SGHNT and CDR2 YYREEE come from the germline V gene (reference sequence). CDR3 loop: CASSGWTGSSYEQYF. The CDR3 coding sequence is TGTGCCAGCAGCGGATGGACAGGGAGCTCCTACGAGCAGTACTTC.

The chain uses TRBV27 and TRBJ2-1; D gene uncertain. Trimming stripped 4 bases from V and 4 bases from J, with 11 bases between. Per germline, CDR1 MNHEY and CDR2 SMNVEV (reference sequence). There are 14 residues in the CDR3. CDR3 protein: CASSYRVEYNEQFF. The CDR3, as DNA: TGTGCCAGCAGTTACCGGGTCGAATACAATGAGCAGTTCTTC.

The chain combines TRBV4-1 with TRBJ2-3; 10 bases fit TRBD2. The CDR3 has 16 residues. CDR1 and CDR2 from the germline V gene are MGHRA and YSYEKL. The ends lost 8 bases at V and 5 bases at J; junction bases unmatched: 13. The CDR3 reads CASGPGLAGAGDTQYF. In DNA form, the CDR3 reads TGCGCCAGCGGCCCGGGGCTAGCGGGAGCGGGAGATACGCAGTATTTT.

The chain uses TRBV7-9 and TRBJ1-5; 7 nucleotides agree with TRBD1. The J segment lost 6 bases and the V segment lost 6 bases, leaving 11 bases of the junction unmatched. CDR1 is SEHNR, CDR2 FQNEAQ, per germline (reference sequence). This CDR3 spans 15 amino acids. In DNA form, the CDR3 reads TGTGCCAGCAGTTCCGACAGGGTGGGCCTTCAGCCCCAGCATTTT. It specifies CASSSDRVGLQPQHF.

The V and J genes are TRBV5-1 and TRBJ1-2, with 7 bases matching TRBD1. CDR1 and CDR2 from the germline V gene are SGHRS and YFSETQ. CDR3 size: 13 residues. V lost 4 bases and J lost 3; bases outside the gene matches: 3. CDR3 loop: CASSPGQDYGYTF. The CDR3 DNA reads TGCGCCAGCAGCCCTGGACAGGACTATGGCTACACCTTC. The complete variable domain, with remaining parts taken from reference TRBV5-1 and TRBJ1-2, reads KAGVTQTPRYLIKTRGQQVTLSCSPISGHRSVSWYQQTPGQGLQFLFEYFSETQRNKGNFPGRFSGRQFSNSRSEMNVSTLELGDSALYLCASSPGQDYGYTFGSGTRLTVV.

CDR3: CASSPGLAGGSDTQYF. The CDR3 coding sequence is TGTGCCAGCAGCCCGGGCCTAGCGGGAGGTTCAGATACGCAGTATTTT. The rearrangement uses TRBV5-4 and TRBJ2-3; 11 bases line up with TRBD2. V was pared by 4 bases and J by 4 bases, with 8 bases of the junction left unmatched. This CDR3 comprises 16 residues. Germline V CDR1 and CDR2: SGHNT, YYREEE (reference sequence).

This clone has only one observation. This chain connects TRBV23-1 to TRBJ1-4; 8 bases agree with TRBD1. TRBV23-1 is treated as an ORF (open reading frame) with a function not yet certain. The CDR3 sequence is 14 residues long. The V segment lost 4 bases and the J segment 13 bases; nucleotides outside the gene matches: 11. CDR3 sequence: CASSRNRGEVRLFF. CDR3 nucleotide sequence: TGCGCCAGCAGTCGAAACAGGGGGGAGGTAAGACTGTTTTTT.

CDR3 sequence reads: CASSFRWTGGETQYF. The CDR3 nucleotides read TGTGCCAGCAGCTTTCGCTGGACAGGGGGAGAGACCCAGTACTTC. This sequence joins TRBV11-3 and TRBJ2-5; 10 bases map to TRBD1. The CDR3 has 15 residues. Trimming at V came to 3 bases and at J to 4 bases, leaving 5 bases not matched to a gene. From germline, CDR1 is SGHNT and CDR2 YENEEA.

The chain couples TRBV15 to TRBJ1-2; D ambiguous. The germline gives CDR1 LNHNV, CDR2 YYDKDF (reference sequence). The CDR3 totals 14 residues. V shed 0 bases and J shed 4 bases, with 9 bases lying between them. The CDR3 DNA reads TGTGCCACCAGCAGAGACTTAGCAGCCTATGGCTACACCTTC. It codes for CATSRDLAAYGYTF.

The chain uses TRBV6-1 and TRBJ1-2, with unresolved D. Trimming left V 1 base short and J 8 bases short, with 11 bases between. This CDR3 has 13 residues. Germline assignment: CDR1 MNHNS and CDR2 SASEGT. The CDR3 DNA reads TGTGCCAGCAGTGAAGTGGACCCGAGAGGCTACACCTTC. It encodes CASSEVDPRGYTF.

The V call is TRBV28, the J call TRBJ1-2; D possibly corresponds to TRBD1 (5 bases). This CDR3 is 14 amino acids long. The V end lost 2 bases, the J end lost 3 bases, and 10 bases lay between the germline ends. Per germline, CDR1 MDHEN and CDR2 SYDVKM. In nucleotides, the CDR3 is TGTGCCAGCAGTTTAGTAGGGGAGGACTATGGCTACACCTTC. This encodes CASSLVGEDYGYTF.

This clone has only a few counts. Other DNA sequences within the sample encode an identical CDR3. The chain recombines TRBV7-3 with TRBJ2-2; D ambiguous. From germline, CDR1 is SGHTA and CDR2 FQGTGA. Trimming took 1 base from V and 3 from J, leaving 6 bases between them. The CDR3 extends over 14 amino acids. CDR3 nucleotides: TGTGCCAGCAGCTTAATGAGCTACACCGGGGAGCTGTTTTTT. This translates into CASSLMSYTGELFF.

The chain joins TRBV9 to TRBJ2-7, with D possibly being TRBD1 or TRBD2 (5 bases each). Germline assignment: CDR1 SGDLS and CDR2 YYNGEE. V was shortened by 3 bases and J by 3 bases, with 16 bases between the two germline ends. CDR3 length: 15 amino acids. The CDR3 bases are TGTGCCAGCAGCGCTCAGCCGGGACCCTACTACGAGCAGTACTTC. Amino acid sequence: CASSAQPGPYYEQYF. Complete variable domain (other parts from reference TRBV9 and TRBJ2-7): DSGVTQTPKHLITATGQRVTLRCSPRSGDLSVYWYQQSLDQGLQFLIQYYNGEERAKGNILERFSAQQFPDLHSELNLSSLELGDSALYFCASSAQPGPYYEQYFGPGTRLTVT.

The chain recombines TRBV7-2 with TRBJ2-2; no clear D. V was shortened by 1 base and J by 8 bases, with 14 bases between the two germline ends. The CDR3 is made up of 15 amino acids. From germline, CDR1 is SGHTA and CDR2 FQGNSA. The CDR3 spells CASSLGRITSGELFF. CDR3 bases: TGTGCCAGCAGCTTAGGCAGGATCACCTCGGGGGAGCTGTTTTTT.

CDR3 coding DNA: TGTGCCAGCGGGGGAATCTCCTCCTGGGTCCAGCAGTACTTC. Its translation: CASGGISSWVQQYF. The chain joins TRBV2 to TRBJ2-7; perhaps D is TRBD1 or TRBD2 (5 bases each). The germline V and J ends were trimmed by 8 bases and 8 bases, with 22 bases remaining between them. Germline CDR1 reads SNHLY; CDR2 reads FYNNEI. The CDR3 is made up of 14 amino acids.

The genes are TRBV5-6 and TRBJ1-1; D is uncertain. Trimming cost V 2 bases and J 5 bases, with 10 bases left between them. From germline, CDR1 is SGHDT and CDR2 YYEEEE. The CDR3 contains 13 residues. In nucleotides, the CDR3 is TGTGCCAGCAGCTTCATAGGAGGGACTGAAGCTTTCTTT. Residues: CASSFIGGTEAFF. Full variable domain (rest looked up from reference TRBV5-6 and TRBJ1-1): DAGVTQSPTHLIKTRGQQVTLRCSPKSGHDTVSWYQQALGQGPQFIFQYYEEEERQRGNFPDRFSGHQFPNYSSELNVNALLLGDSALYLCASSFIGGTEAFFGQGTRLTVV.

The DNA for the CDR3 is TGTGCCAGCAGCCAAGAGCGGCTAGCGACCTACAATGAGCAGTTCTTC. Its translation: CASSQERLATYNEQFF. This sequence joins TRBV14 and TRBJ2-1, with a possible D match to TRBD2 (6 bases). Germline assignment: CDR1 SGHDN and CDR2 FVKESK. V shed 0 bases and J shed 2 bases, with 11 bases lying between them. This CDR3 is built from 16 residues.

This sequence joins TRBV29-1 and TRBJ1-2, with TRBD1 as a possible D gene (6 bases). This CDR3 comprises 13 residues. Germline CDR1 and CDR2: SQVTM and ANQGSEA. The V end was cut by 7 bases, the J end by 1 base, with 13 bases between. In DNA form, the CDR3 reads TGCAGCGACAGCAGGGGAGATAACTATGGCTACACCTTC. Translating it yields CSDSRGDNYGYTF. Full variable domain (rest looked up from reference TRBV29-1 and TRBJ1-2): SAVISQKPSRDICQRGTSLTIQCQVDSQVTMMFWYRQQPGQSLTLIATANQGSEATYESGFVIDKFPISRPNLTFSTLTVSNMSPEDSSIYLCSDSRGDNYGYTFGSGTRLTVV.